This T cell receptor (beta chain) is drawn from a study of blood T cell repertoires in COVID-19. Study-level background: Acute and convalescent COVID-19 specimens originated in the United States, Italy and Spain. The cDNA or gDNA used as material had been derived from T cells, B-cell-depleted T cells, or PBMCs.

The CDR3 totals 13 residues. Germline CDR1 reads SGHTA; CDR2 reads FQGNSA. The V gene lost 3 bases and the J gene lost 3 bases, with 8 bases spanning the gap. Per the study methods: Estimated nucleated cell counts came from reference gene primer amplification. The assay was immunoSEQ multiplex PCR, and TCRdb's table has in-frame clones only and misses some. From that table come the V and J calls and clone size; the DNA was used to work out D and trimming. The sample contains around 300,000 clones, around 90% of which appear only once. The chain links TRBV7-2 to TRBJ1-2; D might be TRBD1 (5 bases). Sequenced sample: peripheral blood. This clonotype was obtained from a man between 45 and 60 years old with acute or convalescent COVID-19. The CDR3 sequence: CASSLTRDYGYTF. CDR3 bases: TGTGCCAGCAGCTTGACCAGGGACTATGGCTACACCTTC.